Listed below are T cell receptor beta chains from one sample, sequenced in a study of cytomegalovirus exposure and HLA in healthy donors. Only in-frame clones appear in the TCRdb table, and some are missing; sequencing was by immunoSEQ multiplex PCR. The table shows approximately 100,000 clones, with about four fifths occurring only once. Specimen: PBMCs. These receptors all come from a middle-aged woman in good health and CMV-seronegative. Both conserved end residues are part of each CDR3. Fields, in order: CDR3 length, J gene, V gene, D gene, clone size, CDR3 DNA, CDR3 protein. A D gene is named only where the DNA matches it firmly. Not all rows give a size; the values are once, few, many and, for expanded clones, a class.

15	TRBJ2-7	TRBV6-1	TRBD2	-	TGTGCCAGCAGTGAGAACAGCGGGGGCGTGTACGAGCAGTACTTC	CASSENSGGVYEQYF
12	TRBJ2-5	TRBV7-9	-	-	TGTTCCAGCAGACTAACCGATGACACCCAGTACTTC	CSSRLTDDTQYF
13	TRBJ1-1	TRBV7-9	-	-	TGTTCCAGCAGCTTGAGGGAGGGCGGTGAAGCTTTCTTT	CSSSLREGGEAFF
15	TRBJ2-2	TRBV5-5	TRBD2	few	TGTGCCAGCAGCCCACTAGCGGGAGGGACCGGGGAGCTGTTTTTT	CASSPLAGGTGELFF
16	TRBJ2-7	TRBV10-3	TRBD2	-	TGTGCCATCAGTGGAGGGGGACTAGCGGGAGTTAACGAGCAGTACTTC	CAISGGGLAGVNEQYF
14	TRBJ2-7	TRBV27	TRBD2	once	TGTGCCAGCAGCCGGACTAGCGGAGCCTACGAGCAGTACTTC	CASSRTSGAYEQYF
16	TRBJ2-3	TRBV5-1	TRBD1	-	TGCGCCAGCAGCTTGGGTACAGGGGGAAACACAGATACGCAGTATTTT	CASSLGTGGNTDTQYF
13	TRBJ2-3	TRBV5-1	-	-	TGCGCCAGCAGCCCCCCGGGTGCAGATACGCAGTATTTT	CASSPPGADTQYF
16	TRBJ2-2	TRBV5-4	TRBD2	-	TGTGCCAGCAGCTCGGACCTAGCGGGGTTCGCCGGGGAGCTGTTTTTT	CASSSDLAGFAGELFF
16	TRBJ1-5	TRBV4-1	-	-	TGCGCCAGCAGCCAAGAGTCGGACAGCTACTATCAGCCCCAGCATTTT	CASSQESDSYYQPQHF
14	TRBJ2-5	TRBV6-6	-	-	TGTGCCAGCAGTTACTCCCTGACTCAACCGACCCAGTACTTC	CASSYSLTQPTQYF
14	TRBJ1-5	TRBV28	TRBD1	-	TGTGCCAGCAGTTCAGGGGGACGCAATCAGCCCCAGCATTTT	CASSSGGRNQPQHF
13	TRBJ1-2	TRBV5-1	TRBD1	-	TGCGCCAGCAGTCCACAGGGGGCGGGTGGCTACACCTTC	CASSPQGAGGYTF
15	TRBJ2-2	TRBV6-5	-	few	TGTGCCAGCAGTCGTAGACACGTAGACACCGGGGAGCTGTTTTTT	CASSRRHVDTGELFF
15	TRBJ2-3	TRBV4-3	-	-	TGCGCCAGCAGCCAAGGGGTAGGGGTAGGAGATACGCAGTATTTT	CASSQGVGVGDTQYF
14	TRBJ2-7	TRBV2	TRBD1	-	TGTGCCAGCAAGAGGCCAACAGGGGTCGACGAGCAGTACTTC	CASKRPTGVDEQYF
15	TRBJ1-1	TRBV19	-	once	TGTGCCAGTAGTATCCTTGAACAACTGAACACTGAAGCTTTCTTT	CASSILEQLNTEAFF
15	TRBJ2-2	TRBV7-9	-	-	TGTGCCAGCAGCTTAGACGGGGAGGACACCGGGGAGCTGTTTTTT	CASSLDGEDTGELFF
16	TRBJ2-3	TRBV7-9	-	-	TGTGCCAGCAGCGCGGGCGGCCATCTCCACACAGATACGCAGTATTTT	CASSAGGHLHTDTQYF
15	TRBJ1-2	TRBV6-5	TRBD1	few	TGTGCCAGCAGTACGGGGGAAGGGGGCCCCTATGGCTACACCTTC	CASSTGEGGPYGYTF
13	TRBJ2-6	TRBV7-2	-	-	TGTGCCAGCACAGGTTCTGGGGCCAACGTCCTGACTTTC	CASTGSGANVLTF
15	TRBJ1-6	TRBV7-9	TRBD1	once	TGTGCCAGCAGCGGCACAGGGGCCCTTAATTCACCCCTCCACTTT	CASSGTGALNSPLHF
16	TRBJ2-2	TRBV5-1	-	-	TGCGCCAGCAGCTTGGGTACGACATTGAACACCGGGGAGCTGTTTTTT	CASSLGTTLNTGELFF
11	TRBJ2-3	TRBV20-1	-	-	TGCAGTGTCGGGGGCACAGATACGCAGTATTTT	CSVGGTDTQYF
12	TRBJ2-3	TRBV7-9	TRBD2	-	TGTGCCAGCAGCCCGGGAGGGGATACGCAGTATTTT	CASSPGGDTQYF
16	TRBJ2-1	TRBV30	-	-	TGTGCCTGGAGTGTAGGATGGCAGGGGCCGAACAATGAGCAGTTCTTC	CAWSVGWQGPNNEQFF
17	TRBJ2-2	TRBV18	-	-	TGTGCCAGCTCACCTAGTGATCGGGACAAAATAACCGGGGAGCTGTTTTTT	CASSPSDRDKITGELFF
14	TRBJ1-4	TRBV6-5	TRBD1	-	TGTGCCAGCAGTGCGACAGGGACTAATGAAAAACTGTTTTTT	CASSATGTNEKLFF
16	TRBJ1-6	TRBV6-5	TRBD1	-	TGTGCCAGCAGTTACTCGTTGGGACAGGGAAATTCACCCCTCCACTTT	CASSYSLGQGNSPLHF
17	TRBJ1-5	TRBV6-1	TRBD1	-	TGTGCCAGCAGTGCCTCCGGGACAGGGGGCGGCGATCAGCCCCAGCATTTT	CASSASGTGGGDQPQHF
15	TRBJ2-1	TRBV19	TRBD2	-	TGTGCCAGTAGTATCGAAGCGGGGGATTACAATGAGCAGTTCTTC	CASSIEAGDYNEQFF
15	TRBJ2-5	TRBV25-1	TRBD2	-	TGTGCCAGCAGTGAAGCTAGCGGGGCAGGGGAGACCCAGTACTTC	CASSEASGAGETQYF
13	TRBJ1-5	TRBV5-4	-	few	TGTGCCAGCAGCTTGGCCGGCGGAGAGCCCCAGCATTTT	CASSLAGGEPQHF
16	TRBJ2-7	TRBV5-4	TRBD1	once	TGTGCCAGCAGCTTGGAAGGGGACAGGGGTCTCTGGGAGCAGTACTTC	CASSLEGDRGLWEQYF
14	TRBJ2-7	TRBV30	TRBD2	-	TGTGCCTGGAGTCGCGGCAGGGAGGGGTACGAGCAGTACTTC	CAWSRGREGYEQYF
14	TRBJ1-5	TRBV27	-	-	TGTGCCAGCACCGCGGGAGGAAGCAATCAGCCCCAGCATTTT	CASTAGGSNQPQHF
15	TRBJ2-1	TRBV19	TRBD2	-	TGTGCCAGTAGTATAGTAGCGGGAGCTTACAATGAGCAGTTCTTC	CASSIVAGAYNEQFF
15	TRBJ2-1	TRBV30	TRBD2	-	TGTGCCTGGAGTGTACCGAGCGGGGGGTTAGGTGAGCAGTTCTTC	CAWSVPSGGLGEQFF
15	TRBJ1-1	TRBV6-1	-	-	TGTGCCAGCAGTGAACTCCGTGGGGCGAACACTGAAGCTTTCTTT	CASSELRGANTEAFF
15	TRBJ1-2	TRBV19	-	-	TGTGCCAGTAGCCACAAAGACAGCCCTAACTATGGCTACACCTTC	CASSHKDSPNYGYTF
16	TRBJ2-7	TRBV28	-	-	TGTGCCAGCAGTTCACCTGTCGGGAGAGCCTCCTACGAGCAGTACTTC	CASSSPVGRASYEQYF
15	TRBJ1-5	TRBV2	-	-	TGTGCCAGCAGTGAACACATATATAGCAATCAGCCCCAGCATTTT	CASSEHIYSNQPQHF
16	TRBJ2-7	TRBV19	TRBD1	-	TGTGCCAGTAGTCCCCTCCGGACAGGGAACTCGTACGAGCAGTACTTC	CASSPLRTGNSYEQYF
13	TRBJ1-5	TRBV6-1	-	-	TGTGCCAGCAGGTCGGGGGGGTATCAGCCCCAGCATTTT	CASRSGGYQPQHF
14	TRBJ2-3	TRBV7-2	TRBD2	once	TGTGCCAGCAGTCTAGCGGTAACGGGGGGGATTGAGTATTTT	CASSLAVTGGIEYF
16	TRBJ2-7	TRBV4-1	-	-	TGCGCCAGCAGCCAAGAGTACCAGGCAAGCTCCTACGAGCAGTACTTC	CASSQEYQASSYEQYF